This T cell receptor beta chain emerged from a study of chemoradiotherapy in HPV16-positive cancers. Trimming removed 3 bases from V and 4 bases from J, with 7 bases in between. The CDR3 is 13 residues long. Germline lookup yields CDR1 SGHRS and CDR2 YFSETQ. Sequenced by immunoSEQ multiplex PCR; TCRdb stores in-frame clones only, minus some. This sample has around 30,000 clones; around 90% occur once, and the top ten carry approximately 22%. Findings and caveats of the study: During treatment, candidate HPV-specific clones and E7-related motifs expanded in tumor. The functional HPV-specific definition rests on just a couple of HPV16-positive patients. HPV-responsive T-cell expansion during chemoradiotherapy was linked to improved recurrence-free survival in HPV16-positive patients.

A single count supports this clone. Its specificity is unknown. Repertoires were sampled repeatedly during chemoradiotherapy. Sequencing was performed on blood, taken from a patient who underwent chemoradiotherapy. The chain carries TRBV5-1 and TRBJ2-2; D is perhaps TRBD1 (5 bases). The sequence was obtained from a human donor with HPV-associated anogenital cancer. CDR3 residues: CASSSTATGELFF. CDR3 coding DNA: TGCGCCAGCAGCTCGACAGCCACCGGGGAGCTGTTTTTT.